This passage covers 8 T cell receptor beta chains from one sample sequenced in a study of tumor and adjacent non-tumor tissue in lung cancer. RNA was extracted from bulk tissue without any cell sorting. The library came from three nested PCR rounds adapted from ARM-PCR protocols. TCRdb reanalysed the multiplex PCR reads using MiXCR and keeps one entry per CDR3 protein. The data hold around 120,000 distinct CDR3 sequences, with 66% observed a single time. The sequencing sample was made of lung tumor tissue. These TCRs come from a young man with non-small cell lung cancer.

This clonotype has a handful of counts. V and J are TRBV6-6 and TRBJ1-5; 8 nucleotides align to TRBD1. The CDR3 totals 17 residues. V lost 2 bases to trimming and J lost 7 bases; unmatched junction nucleotides: 13. The germline V gene has CDR1 MNHNY and CDR2 SVGAGI (reference sequence). The CDR3, as DNA: TGTGCCAGCAGTTACGGGGGCCAGGGGGCGATCGGGCAGCCCCAGCATTTT. It translates to CASSYGGQGAIGQPQHF.

Worth noting for this clonotype: At one of its ends the junction is not consistent with the germline gene, which may arise from a read error. CDR3 loop: CASSSDGLAGGENTEELFF. CDR3 nucleotide sequence: TGTGCCAGCAGTTCAGACGGACTAGCGGGGGGCGAGAACACCGAGGAGCTGTTTTTT. The chain combines TRBV6-2 or TRBV6-3 with TRBJ2-2; 14 bases are shared with TRBD2. CDR3 length: 19 residues. Germline V lookup: CDR1 MNHEY, CDR2 SVGEGT.

With regard to this clonotype: Since a much larger clone is just one base distant, this may be a read error. The rearrangement uses TRBV20-1 and TRBJ2-7; 10 nucleotides line up with TRBD2. V shed 7 bases, J shed 3 bases, and the junction held 12 bases outside the gene matches. CDR3 length: 15 amino acids. Germline V gene data show CDR1 as DFQATT and CDR2 as SNEGSKA (reference sequence). CDR3 in amino acids: CSVGIAGGPHYEQYF. CDR3 nucleotide sequence: TGCAGTGTTGGGATAGCGGGGGGCCCTCACTACGAGCAGTACTTC.

A note on this clonotype: An end of the junction differs from the germline gene, which may be a read error. The V gene is TRBV20-1, the J gene TRBJ2-3; perhaps TRBD1 as D (6 bases). The CDR3 loop spans 13 amino acids. Germline V gene sequence: CDR1 DFQATT, CDR2 SNEGSKA (reference sequence). The CDR3, as DNA: TGCAGTGCCAGAGGGCGGACAGCAGATAGGCAGTATTTT. It codes for CSARGRTADRQYF.

Note on this clonotype: This likely comes from a read error, as the CDR3 has no conserved phenylalanine or tryptophan at its end. The chain links TRBV11-2 to TRBJ1-1, with D uncertain. Trimming removed 7 bases at V and 0 bases at J, with 15 bases between. CDR1 and CDR2 from the germline V gene are SGHAT and FQNNGV. The CDR3 sequence is 15 residues long. For the CDR3, the DNA is TGTGCCAGCAACTTTTCGCATACAGTGAACACTGAAGCTTTCATT. Protein: CASNFSHTVNTEAFI.

The chain is built from TRBV25-1 and TRBJ2-5; unclear D gene. V lost 1 base to trimming and J lost 1 base, with 10 bases between them. CDR3 length: 15 residues. Germline-derived CDR1 and CDR2 are MGHDK and SYGVNS. The CDR3 region is CASSEFEVGQETQYF. As DNA, the CDR3 is TGTGCCAGCAGTGAATTTGAGGTGGGCCAAGAGACCCAGTACTTC.

For this clonotype: A single base separates this from a much larger clone, so it may be a read error. This chain links TRBV20-1 with TRBJ2-5; 9 nucleotides line up with TRBD2. The CDR3 contains 15 residues. Unmatched junction bases numbered 13, after V lost 2 bases and J lost 9 bases. The germline V gene encodes CDR1 DFQATT and CDR2 SNEGSKA (reference sequence). CDR3 nucleotides: TGCAGTGCTAGAAAGCGGGAGGATAGCGGGGAGGCCCAGTACTTC. As protein: CSARKREDSGEAQYF.

A remark on this clonotype: Sequence at one end of the junction differs from germline and may be a read error. The rearrangement links TRBV20-1 to TRBJ2-1, with TRBD1 as a possible D gene (5 bases). There are 15 residues in the CDR3. Looked up from germline, CDR1 is DFQATT and CDR2 is SNEGSKA (reference sequence). CDR3 sequence (DNA): TGCAGTGCTAGATGGGCCCTGGCATGGGGCAATGAGCAGTTTTTC. Residues: CSARWALAWGNEQFF.